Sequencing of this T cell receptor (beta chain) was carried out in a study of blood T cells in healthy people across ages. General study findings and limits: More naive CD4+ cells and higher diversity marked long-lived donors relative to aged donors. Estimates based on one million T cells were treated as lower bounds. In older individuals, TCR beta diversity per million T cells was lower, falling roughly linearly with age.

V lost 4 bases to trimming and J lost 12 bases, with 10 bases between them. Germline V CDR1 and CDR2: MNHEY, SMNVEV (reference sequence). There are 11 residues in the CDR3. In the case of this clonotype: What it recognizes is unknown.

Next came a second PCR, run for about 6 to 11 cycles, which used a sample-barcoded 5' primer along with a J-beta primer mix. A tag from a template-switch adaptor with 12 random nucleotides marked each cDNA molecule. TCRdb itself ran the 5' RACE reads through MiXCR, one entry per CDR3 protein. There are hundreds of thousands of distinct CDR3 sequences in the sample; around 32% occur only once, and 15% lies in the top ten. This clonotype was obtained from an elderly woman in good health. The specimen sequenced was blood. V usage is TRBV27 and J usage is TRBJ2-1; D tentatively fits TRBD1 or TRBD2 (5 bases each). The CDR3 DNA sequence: TGTGCCAGCAGTTACGGGACCAGGCAGTTCTTC. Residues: CASSYGTRQFF.